Listed below are T cell receptor beta chains from one sample, sequenced in a study of CD8+CD57+ T cells in acquired aplastic anemia. One entry per CDR3 protein, called by TCRdb with MiXCR from the reads. Among approximately 300,000 distinct CDR3 sequences listed, 50% to 65% were seen once. The specimen was sorted CD4+, CD8+, or CD8+CD57+ T cells (not recorded which) from PBMCs. The receptors here all came from a human donor with aplastic anemia. CDR3s include the opening cysteine and the closing phenylalanine or tryptophan. D genes are given only for firm matches. Rows may omit the clone size; those that give it use once, few, many or a size class.

D gene | clone size | J gene | V gene | CDR3 length | CDR3 DNA | CDR3 protein
TRBD1 | NA | TRBJ1-1 | TRBV20-1 | 16 | TGCAGTGCCCTAAACAACCGACAGGGATGGGATACTGAAGCTTTCTTT | CSALNNRQGWDTEAFF
NA | few | TRBJ1-2 | TRBV4-1 | 14 | TGCGCCAGCAGCCCCTCACGAGGCACCTATGGCTACACCTTC | CASSPSRGTYGYTF
NA | NA | TRBJ1-4 | TRBV20-1 | 14 | TGCAGTGCTAGAGACAGGTCAACTAATGAAAAACTGTTTTTT | CSARDRSTNEKLFF
TRBD2 | many | TRBJ2-2 | TRBV6-4 | 18 | TGTGCCAGCAGTGTGGGGCTAGCGGGAGTCGTAAACACCGGGGAGCTGTTTTTT | CASSVGLAGVVNTGELFF
TRBD1 | NA | TRBJ1-3 | TRBV12-3/TRBV12-4 | 16 | TGTGCCAGCAGTTTAGGACAGGGATCGACGGGAAACACCATATATTTT | CASSLGQGSTGNTIYF
NA | NA | TRBJ2-7 | TRBV20-1 | 14 | TGCAGTGCTAGCTTTAGCGGACCCTCCTACGAGCAGTACTTC | CSASFSGPSYEQYF
TRBD1 | NA | TRBJ2-7 | TRBV20-1 | 13 | TGCAGTGCTCATGACAGGGTAGCCTACGAGCAGTACTTC | CSAHDRVAYEQYF
NA | many | TRBJ1-3 | TRBV19 | 17 | TGTGCCAGTAGTATCCTTGGGACGGGGAACTCTGGAAACACCATATATTTT | CASSILGTGNSGNTIYF
TRBD2 | NA | TRBJ2-2 | TRBV19 | 15 | TGTGCCAGTAGTCAGGACCGCGGGGGGGCCGGGGAGCTGTTTTTT | CASSQDRGGAGELFF
NA | NA | TRBJ2-3 | TRBV7-2 | 14 | TGTGCCAGCAGCTCCTGGACGGGTTCAGATACGCAGTATTTT | CASSSWTGSDTQYF
TRBD1 | NA | TRBJ1-3 | TRBV7-2 | 16 | TGTGCCAGCAGCATAGGACAGGGGGCGGCGGGAAACACCATATATTTT | CASSIGQGAAGNTIYF
TRBD2 | many | TRBJ2-5 | TRBV11-3 | 16 | TGTGCCAGCAGCTTAGACGGCGGGGGGGCTGCAGAGACCCAGTACTTC | CASSLDGGGAAETQYF
TRBD2 | few | TRBJ2-1 | TRBV27 | 17 | TGTGCCAGCAGTCCAACCCTCACTAGCGGGGGCTACAATGAGCAGTTCTTC | CASSPTLTSGGYNEQFF
TRBD1 | few | TRBJ1-6 | TRBV6-6 | 14 | TGTGCCAGCAGTGCGGACAGGGTCGGGTCACCCCTCCACTTT | CASSADRVGSPLHF
TRBD2 | NA | TRBJ2-3 | TRBV7-3 | 15 | TGTGCCAGCAGCTCCACAGCGGGGCCCGCAGATACGCAGTATTTT | CASSSTAGPADTQYF
NA | few | TRBJ2-6 | TRBV3-1 | 17 | TGTGCCAGCAGCCCCTGGAGAGGGGGGTCTGGGGCCAACGTCCTGACTTTC | CASSPWRGGSGANVLTF
NA | NA | TRBJ2-3 | TRBV10-3 | 10 | TGTGCCATCCCCAACGATACGCAGTATTTT | CAIPNDTQYF
NA | NA | TRBJ1-2 | TRBV20-1 | 12 | TGCAGTCTGGCCGGGGGCGGCGATGGCTACACCTTC | CSLAGGGDGYTF
NA | many | TRBJ2-7 | TRBV7-2 | 14 | TGTGCCAGCAACAGGGGGGGGAGCTCCTACGAGCAGTACTTC | CASNRGGSSYEQYF
TRBD2 | NA | TRBJ2-3 | TRBV10-3 | 14 | TGTGCCATCAGTGACGGGGGGTCCACAGATACGCAGTATTTT | CAISDGGSTDTQYF
TRBD1 | many | TRBJ1-2 | TRBV10-2 | 14 | TGCGCCAGCACCCCGGACAGGGGAGGCTATGGCTACACCTTC | CASTPDRGGYGYTF
TRBD2 | NA | TRBJ2-1 | TRBV29-1 | 13 | TGCAGCGTTACTAGCGGGGGTTCCAATGAGCAGTTCTTC | CSVTSGGSNEQFF
NA | few | TRBJ2-3 | TRBV6-4 | 15 | TGTGCCAGCAGTGAAACGGACGGGGGGCCGGATACGCAGTATTTT | CASSETDGGPDTQYF
NA | few | TRBJ1-2 | TRBV20-1 | 12 | TGCAGTGCTAGTCCGACTAACTATGGCTACACCTTC | CSASPTNYGYTF
TRBD1 | once | TRBJ2-7 | TRBV7-9 | 15 | TGCGCCAGCAGCTACTGGACAGGGGGCGCGGGGGAGCAGTACTTC | CASSYWTGGAGEQYF
NA | many | TRBJ1-6 | TRBV5-1 | 17 | TGCGCCAGCAGTTCACATTCCCCGAGCTCCTATAATTCACCCCTCCACTTT | CASSSHSPSSYNSPLHF
NA | NA | TRBJ1-1 | TRBV20-1 | 11 | TGCAGTGCTAGAGACATGGGGCGGGCTTTCTTT | CSARDMGRAFF
TRBD1 | many | TRBJ2-7 | TRBV6-1 | 14 | TGTGCCAGCACCCCGGACAGGGGTCGGTACGAGCAGTACTTC | CASTPDRGRYEQYF
TRBD2 | NA | TRBJ2-5 | TRBV29-1 | 14 | TGCAGCCAAGGGAGCGGGAGTGGTCAAGAGACCCAGTACTTC | CSQGSGSGQETQYF
NA | many | TRBJ2-3 | TRBV12-3/TRBV12-4 | 11 | TGTGCCAGCACCCTGGGAGATACGCAGTATTTT | CASTLGDTQYF
TRBD2 | NA | TRBJ2-5 | TRBV19 | 15 | TGTGCCAGTAGTCTCTCTCTAGCGGGGAAAGAGACCCAGTACTTC | CASSLSLAGKETQYF
NA | many | TRBJ1-3 | TRBV6-5 | 16 | TGTGCCAGCAGTTACTCGAACCCGGGGGGTGGAAACACCATATATTTT | CASSYSNPGGGNTIYF
NA | NA | TRBJ2-3 | TRBV29-1 | 14 | TGCAGCGTTGAAAGAAAAGAGGGCTCAGATACGCAGTATTTT | CSVERKEGSDTQYF
NA | NA | TRBJ1-1 | TRBV2 | 15 | TGTGCCAGCATGGGGTACGGTGAGATGAACACTGAAGCTTTCTTT | CASMGYGEMNTEAFF
NA | NA | TRBJ2-7 | TRBV2 | 12 | TGTGCCAGCAGTACAGTTATCGACGAGCAGTACTTC | CASSTVIDEQYF
NA | NA | TRBJ1-2 | TRBV24-1 | 11 | TGTGCCACCAGTAGCGGCTATGGCTACACCTTC | CATSSGYGYTF
NA | NA | TRBJ1-6 | TRBV5-1 | 15 | TGCGCCAGCAGCTTGGTGGTAGGGGTGAGTTCACCCCTCCACTTT | CASSLVVGVSSPLHF
TRBD1 | few | TRBJ1-6 | TRBV20-1 | 13 | TGCAGTGCTAGAGTGACAGGGTACGCACCCCTCCACTTT | CSARVTGYAPLHF
NA | NA | TRBJ1-4 | TRBV24-1 | 16 | TGTGCCACCAGTGATTTGTCGGCGACACGGAATGAAAAACTGTTTTTT | CATSDLSATRNEKLFF
NA | many | TRBJ2-7 | TRBV18 | 13 | TGTGCCAGCTCACCGACTATCTCCTACGAGCAGTACTTC | CASSPTISYEQYF
TRBD2 | many | TRBJ2-2 | TRBV7-8 | 17 | TGTGCCAGCAGCTTACGACTAGCGGGGTCTGACACCGGGGAGCTGTTTTTT | CASSLRLAGSDTGELFF
NA | few | TRBJ1-1 | TRBV29-1 | 12 | TGCAGCGTCCGGGACGCAGGCACTGAAGCTTTCTTT | CSVRDAGTEAFF
TRBD1 | many | TRBJ1-1 | TRBV9 | 12 | TGTGCCAGCAGTGGACAGGGCACTGAAGCTTTCTTT | CASSGQGTEAFF